This passage covers 13 T cell receptor beta chains from one sample sequenced in a study of PD-L1 blockade in urothelial cancer (TCRdb year 2017). Library preparation employed the immunoSEQ multiplex PCR assay. TCRdb carries this immuneACCESS record with in-frame sequences only. Its versions omit some clonotypes, under half of them owing to an unresolved V gene in the studies checked, with the rest unexplained. The sample includes about 49,000 clones, with around nine tenths observed a single time. Together, the top ten hold 7.5% to 8.5% of the sample. The sequences come from PBMCs, collected around atezolizumab (anti-PD-L1) treatment. These receptors were taken from a man aged 60 to 75 with urothelial cancer.

V usage is TRBV15 and J usage is TRBJ2-5, with 8 bases lining up with TRBD1. The CDR3 spans 13 residues. The germline V gene encodes CDR1 LNHNV and CDR2 YYDKDF (reference sequence). Trimming at V came to 4 bases and at J to 9 bases, leaving 7 bases not matched to a gene. The CDR3 sequence is CATSKDRVLAQYF. The CDR3 DNA reads TGTGCCACCAGCAAGGACAGGGTGCTGGCCCAGTACTTC.

V usage is TRBV2 and J usage is TRBJ1-2, with a possible D match to TRBD1 (6 bases). Germline V gene lookup returns CDR1 SNHLY and CDR2 FYNNEI. V lost 3 bases to trimming and J lost 0 bases, with 23 bases between them. The CDR3 is made up of 19 amino acids. The CDR3, as DNA: TGTGCCAGCAGTGAGTCAAAGTTCAGGGGAAGGGGCACTAACTATGGCTACACCTTC. Translated: CASSESKFRGRGTNYGYTF.

The chain uses TRBV30 and TRBJ2-7, with D uncertain. Trimming took off 0 bases at V and 1 base at J, with 7 bases between the two ends. The CDR3 is 13 amino acids. Germline V gene lookup returns CDR1 GTSNPN and CDR2 SVGIG (reference sequence). CDR3: CAWSVLRSYEQYF. CDR3 in DNA: TGTGCCTGGAGTGTACTGCGGTCCTACGAGCAGTACTTC.

This rearrangement joins TRBV19 to TRBJ2-5; 9 nucleotides line up with TRBD2. The junction had 10 bases not matched to a gene; V was cut back by 6 bases and J by 5 bases. The CDR3 sequence is 15 residues long. Germline V gene data show CDR1 as LNHDA and CDR2 as SQIVND (reference sequence). The CDR3 loop is CASSRLAVPVETQYF. In nucleotides, the CDR3 is TGTGCCAGTAGCAGACTAGCGGTCCCGGTGGAGACCCAGTACTTC.

This chain joins TRBV10-3 and TRBJ2-1, with 8 positions matching TRBD2. With V trimmed by 5 bases and J by 8 bases, 14 bases remained unmatched. Germline V gene lookup returns CDR1 ENHRY and CDR2 SYGVKD. The CDR3 covers 16 residues. The DNA of the CDR3 is TGTGCCATCAGTTCATCCGTTGGCGGGGGGAAAGATGAGCAGTTCTTC. It is translated as CAISSSVGGGKDEQFF.

The CDR3 sequence is CASSLEGGNTGELFF. The CDR3 DNA reads as TGCGCCAGCAGCTTGGAAGGGGGGAACACCGGGGAGCTGTTTTTT. The gene calls are TRBV5-1 and TRBJ2-2, with D perhaps TRBD1 (6 bases). Germline V CDR1 and CDR2: SGHRS, YFSETQ. Trimming took 0 bases from V and 1 from J, leaving 7 bases between them. The CDR3 consists of 15 residues.

With respect to this clone: An end of the junction does not agree with germline; a read error may underlie this. This rearrangement joins TRBV7-2 to TRBJ2-2, with 11 positions matching TRBD2. The CDR3 extends over 16 amino acids. Germline CDR1 and CDR2: SGHTA and FQGNSA. The CDR3 DNA reads as TGTGCCAGCAGCCGTCTAGCGGGGGGCCACACCGTGGAGCTGTTTTTT. Encoded protein: CASSRLAGGHTVELFF.

This rearrangement joins TRBV19 to TRBJ2-1; 7 bases match TRBD1. Trimming removed 5 bases from V and 10 bases from J; junction bases left unmatched: 14. The CDR3 runs to 15 residues. Germline CDR1 and CDR2: LNHDA and SQIVND (reference sequence). CDR3 coding DNA: TGTGCCAGTAGTTTGGGGACAGCCCATTCCAGGGAGCAGTTCTTC. This translates into CASSLGTAHSREQFF.

V gene TRBV5-6 combines with J gene TRBJ2-7; 12 bases fit TRBD1. From germline, CDR1 is SGHDT and CDR2 YYEEEE. V dropped 4 bases and J dropped 4; count of bases not matched to a gene: 6. The CDR3 consists of 15 residues. CDR3 sequence: CASSGGTGGRYEQYF. The CDR3 DNA reads TGTGCCAGCAGCGGGGGGACAGGGGGCAGGTACGAGCAGTACTTC. Full variable domain (remainder filled in from reference TRBV5-6 and TRBJ2-7): DAGVTQSPTHLIKTRGQQVTLRCSPKSGHDTVSWYQQALGQGPQFIFQYYEEEERQRGNFPDRFSGHQFPNYSSELNVNALLLGDSALYLCASSGGTGGRYEQYFGPGTRLTVT.

The genes are TRBV19 and TRBJ2-5; 10 bases agree with TRBD1. V trimming: 5 bases; J trimming: 4 bases; junction bases outside the gene matches: 10. The V gene's germline CDR1 is LNHDA and CDR2 SQIVND (reference sequence). CDR3 length: 16 residues. CDR3 bases: TGTGCCAGTAGTTCTCTCCGGGACAGGGGTGGAGAGACCCAGTACTTC. Translated, it gives CASSSLRDRGGETQYF.

V and J are TRBV6-6 and TRBJ1-2; 7 bases align to TRBD1. CDR1 is MNHNY and CDR2 is SVGAGI in the germline V gene (reference sequence). This CDR3 contains 13 residues. The V segment lost 6 bases and the J segment 3 bases; nucleotides outside the gene matches: 4. CDR3 coding DNA: TGTGCCAGCAGCCCCGACAGGGACTATGGCTACACCTTC. Protein product: CASSPDRDYGYTF.

The gene calls are TRBV19 and TRBJ1-5; perhaps TRBD1 as D (6 bases). Looked up from germline, CDR1 is LNHDA and CDR2 is SQIVND (reference sequence). Between the trimmed V and J ends, which lost 8 bases and 0 bases, there was a span of 20 bases. CDR3 size: 17 residues. In nucleotides, the CDR3 is TGTGCCAGTTCTCCATACTCGACAGGATATAGCAATCAGCCCCAGCATTTT. Amino acids: CASSPYSTGYSNQPQHF.

CDR3 loop: CASSYPREAQPQHF. The CDR3 DNA reads as TGTGCCAGCAGTTACCCGCGGGAGGCTCAGCCCCAGCATTTT. J is TRBJ1-5 and V is TRBV6-6; D is uncertain. Trimming took 2 bases from V and 6 from J, leaving 11 bases between them. The CDR3 runs 14 residues. Germline CDR1 MNHNY, CDR2 SVGAGI (reference sequence).